This record covers a single T cell receptor beta chain. As yet, its antigen is unknown. These data originate in a study of T cell repertoires in cytomegalovirus infection. Regarding the study as a whole: Dominating the ex vivo response were HLA-C-restricted CMV-specific TCR beta clonotypes.

A single record per CDR3 protein comes from TCRdb applying MiXCR to the reads. Of about 900,000 distinct CDR3 sequences listed, around a third are singletons. CDR1 and CDR2 from the germline V gene are LNHDA and SQIVND (reference sequence). The CDR3 contains 15 residues. Trimming took off 3 bases at V and 8 bases at J, with 16 bases between the two ends. This receptor was obtained from a human donor in good health (CMV status not recorded). Some clones in this sample may be carry-over from other donors' samples. The chain couples TRBV19 to TRBJ1-4; D possibly corresponds to TRBD1 (5 bases). The sequencing here drew on cultured CD8+ T cells from PBMCs, taken from culture after CMV antigen stimulation. CDR3 loop: CASSILDMFEEKLFF. The CDR3 nucleotides are TGTGCCAGTAGTATTTTGGACATGTTTGAAGAAAAACTGTTTTTT.